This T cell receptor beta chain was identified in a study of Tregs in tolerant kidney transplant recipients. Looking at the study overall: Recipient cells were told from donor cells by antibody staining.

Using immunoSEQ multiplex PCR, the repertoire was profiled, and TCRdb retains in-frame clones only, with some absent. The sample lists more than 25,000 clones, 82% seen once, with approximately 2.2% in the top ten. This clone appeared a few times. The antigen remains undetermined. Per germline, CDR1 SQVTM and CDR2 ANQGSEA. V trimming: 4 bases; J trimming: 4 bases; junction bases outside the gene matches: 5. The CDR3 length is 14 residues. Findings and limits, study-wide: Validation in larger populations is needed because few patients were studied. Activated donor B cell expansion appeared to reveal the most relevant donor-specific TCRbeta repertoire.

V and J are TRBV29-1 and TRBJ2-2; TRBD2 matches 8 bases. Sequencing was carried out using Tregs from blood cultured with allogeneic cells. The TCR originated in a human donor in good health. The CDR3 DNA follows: TGCAGCGTTGGTACCGGGACTAGCACCGGGGAGCTGTTTTTT. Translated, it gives CSVGTGTSTGELFF.